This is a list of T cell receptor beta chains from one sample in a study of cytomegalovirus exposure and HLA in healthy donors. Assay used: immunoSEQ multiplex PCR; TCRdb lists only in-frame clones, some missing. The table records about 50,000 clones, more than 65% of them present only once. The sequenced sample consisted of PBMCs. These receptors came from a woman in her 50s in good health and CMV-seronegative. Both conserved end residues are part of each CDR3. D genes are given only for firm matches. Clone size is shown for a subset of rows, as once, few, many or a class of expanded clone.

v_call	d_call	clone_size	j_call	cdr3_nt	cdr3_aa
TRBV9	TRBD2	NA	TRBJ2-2	TGTGCCAGCAGCCGAGGGGCTAGCGGGGGGACCGGGGAGCTGTTTTTT	CASSRGASGGTGELFF
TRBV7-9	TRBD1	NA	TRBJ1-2	TGTGCCAGCAGCAACCGGGACAGGGGAGACTATGGCTACACCTTC	CASSNRDRGDYGYTF
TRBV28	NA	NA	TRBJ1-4	TGTGCCAGCAGCCGAAACGTTGGGGGCCTTAATGAAAAACTGTTTTTT	CASSRNVGGLNEKLFF
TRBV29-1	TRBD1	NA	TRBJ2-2	TGCAGCGTTACCACAGGGGACCTAAACACCGGGGAGCTGTTTTTT	CSVTTGDLNTGELFF
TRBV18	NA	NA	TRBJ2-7	TGTGCCAGCTCACCCACAGGGGGGGCCTCTGAGCAGTACTTC	CASSPTGGASEQYF
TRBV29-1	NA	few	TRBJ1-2	TGCAGCGTTTCGGAGGGATCCTATGGCTACACCTTC	CSVSEGSYGYTF
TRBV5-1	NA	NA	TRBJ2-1	TGCGCCAGCAGCTTCCCCGTACAGGGGACTAGCTCCTACAATGAGCAGTTCTTC	CASSFPVQGTSSYNEQFF
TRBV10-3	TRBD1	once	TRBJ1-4	TGTGCCATCAGTGTGGGGACAGGGGGCGGTGAAAAACTGTTTTTT	CAISVGTGGGEKLFF
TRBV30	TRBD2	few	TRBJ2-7	TGTGCCTGGAGTGGGGACCAGCGGGAGAACGAGCAGTACTTC	CAWSGDQRENEQYF
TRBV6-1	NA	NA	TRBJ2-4	TGTGCCAGCAGCAGAGACATCATCCAGTACTTC	CASSRDIIQYF
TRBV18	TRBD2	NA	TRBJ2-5	TGTGCCAGCTCACCACTTTCGGGAGGGACGCAAGAGACCCAGTACTTC	CASSPLSGGTQETQYF
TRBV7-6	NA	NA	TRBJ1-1	TGTGCCAGCAGCCAGGGGTCTGGCAGGGAGAACACTGAAGCTTTCTTT	CASSQGSGRENTEAFF
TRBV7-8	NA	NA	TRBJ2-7	TGTGCCAGCAGCTTTGGTCCCCAGGGGACCTCCTACGAGCAGTACTTC	CASSFGPQGTSYEQYF
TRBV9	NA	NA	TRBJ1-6	TGTGCCAGCAGCCCCCTCCAGACGGGGGGTTCACCCCTCCACTTT	CASSPLQTGGSPLHF
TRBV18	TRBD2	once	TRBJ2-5	TGTGCCAGCTCACCATCCTCCTATAGCGGGAGCCTCGAGACCCAGTACTTC	CASSPSSYSGSLETQYF
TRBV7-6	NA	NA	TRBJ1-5	TGTGCCAGCAGCTTAGGGAGGGTTCAGCCCCAGCATTTT	CASSLGRVQPQHF
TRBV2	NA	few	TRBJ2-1	TGTGCCAGCAGCAGGGGAGAGCACAATGAGCAGTTCTTC	CASSRGEHNEQFF
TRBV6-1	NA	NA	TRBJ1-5	TGTGCCAGCAGTCCCTCCTTCTATAGCAATCAGCCCCAGCATTTT	CASSPSFYSNQPQHF